The 28 T cell receptor beta chains in this list originate from one sample, sequenced in a study of cytomegalovirus exposure and HLA in healthy donors. With 60 Vbeta and 13 Jbeta primers, the PCR was carried out. Using immunoSEQ multiplex PCR, the repertoire was profiled, and TCRdb retains in-frame clones only, with some absent. This table has about 150,000 clones, around 75% appearing once. Sequencing input: PBMCs. The source of these receptors is a woman in her twenties or thirties in good health and CMV-seronegative.

This chain connects TRBV7-9 to TRBJ1-4, with TRBD1 matching 9 bases. V shed 0 bases and J 5 bases; nucleotides not matched to a gene: 13. The CDR3 spans 19 residues. Germline CDR1 SEHNR, CDR2 FQNEAQ (reference sequence). The CDR3 region has the DNA TGTGCCAGCAGCTTAGCAGCCTACAGGGGGCCGAGCGTCAATGAAAAACTGTTTTTT. This codes for CASSLAAYRGPSVNEKLFF.

DNA of the CDR3: TGCGCCAGCAGCTTGGGGGACGAGACAGGGTTTTCCCCCACCGGGGAGCTGTTTTTT. Protein: CASSLGDETGFSPTGELFF. The rearrangement uses TRBV5-1 and TRBJ2-2; 7 bases align to TRBD1. The CDR3 covers 19 residues. J gave up 4 bases and V 0 bases, and 15 bases lay outside the gene matches. Per germline, CDR1 SGHRS and CDR2 YFSETQ.

The V call is TRBV28, the J call TRBJ1-1; TRBD1 might be the D (6 bases). Germline V gene sequence: CDR1 MDHEN, CDR2 SYDVKM. The CDR3 runs 15 residues. Trimming took off 3 bases at V and 1 base at J, with 12 bases between the two ends. The CDR3 region is CASSFPTGRNTEAFF. In DNA form, the CDR3 reads TGTGCCAGCAGTTTCCCCACAGGGAGGAACACTGAAGCTTTCTTT. Looking up the rest from reference TRBV28 and TRBJ1-1 gives the full variable domain: DVKVTQSSRYLVKRTGEKVFLECVQDMDHENMFWYRQDPGLGLRLIYFSYDVKMKEKGDIPEGYSVSREKKERFSLILESASTNQTSMYLCASSFPTGRNTEAFFGQGTRLTVV.

J is TRBJ1-2 and V is TRBV2; D is unresolved. Trimming removed 6 bases at V and 0 bases at J, with 11 bases between. In germline, CDR1 is SNHLY, CDR2 FYNNEI. The CDR3 has 14 amino acids. CDR3 sequence: CASRGGSSNYGYTF. CDR3 bases: TGTGCCAGCAGGGGAGGATCTTCTAACTATGGCTACACCTTC. Full variable domain (missing parts from reference TRBV2 and TRBJ1-2): EPEVTQTPSHQVTQMGQEVILRCVPISNHLYFYWYRQILGQKVEFLVSFYNNEISEKSEIFDDQFSVERPDGSNFTLKIRSTKLEDSAMYFCASRGGSSNYGYTFGSGTRLTVV.

The chain uses TRBV15 and TRBJ2-1; 10 bases line up with TRBD2. The V gene's germline CDR1 is LNHNV and CDR2 YYDKDF (reference sequence). The CDR3 is 16 residues long. Trimming removed 3 bases from V and 0 bases from J; junction bases left unmatched: 2. In DNA form, the CDR3 reads TGTGCCACCAGCAGTAGCGGGGGGAGCTCCTACAATGAGCAGTTCTTC. Translating it yields CATSSSGGSSYNEQFF.

The rearrangement links TRBV10-3 to TRBJ2-1, with a possible D match to TRBD2 (6 bases). V was cut by 3 bases and J by 2 bases, with 14 bases left in between. Germline V CDR1 and CDR2: ENHRY, SYGVKD. The CDR3 consists of 16 residues. The CDR3 sequence is CAISEDTEGPYNEQFF. The CDR3 coding sequence is TGTGCCATCAGTGAAGATACGGAGGGGCCCTACAATGAGCAGTTCTTC.

The V call is TRBV6-4, the J call TRBJ2-3, with 9 nucleotides matching TRBD1. The CDR3 sequence is 13 residues long. The V gene end was trimmed by 4 bases and the J gene end by 8 bases; junction bases not matched to a gene: 4. Germline V CDR1 and CDR2: MRHNA, SNTAGT. The CDR3 nucleotides read TGTGCCAGCAGTGGACAGGGGGGGGGTACGCAGTATTTT. Translated: CASSGQGGGTQYF.

The chain links TRBV11-2 to TRBJ2-7; tentative D call: TRBD1 (6 bases). CDR3 length: 17 residues. The germline CDR1 and CDR2 sequences are SGHAT and FQNNGV. The V end lost 2 bases, the J end lost 0 bases, and 17 bases lay between the germline ends. CDR3 bases: TGTGCCAGCAGCTTACAACGGTATGGGGGCGACTCCTACGAGCAGTACTTC. It codes for CASSLQRYGGDSYEQYF.

The rearrangement joins TRBV2 to TRBJ2-1, with TRBD2 matching 10 bases. Looked up from germline, CDR1 is SNHLY and CDR2 is FYNNEI. Losses at the gene ends were 8 bases for V and 6 bases for J; bases not matched to a gene: 10. The CDR3 loop spans 15 amino acids. The CDR3 DNA reads TGTGCCAGCTCCCCGTCTAGCGGGAGTCTCAATGAGCAGTTCTTC. It specifies CASSPSSGSLNEQFF.

This chain uses TRBV6-1 with TRBJ2-7; D ambiguous. CDR3 length: 13 residues. The ends were cut back, 1 base at V and 0 bases at J, with 4 bases in the middle. CDR1 and CDR2 from the germline V gene are MNHNS and SASEGT. CDR3 in DNA: TGTGCCAGCAGTGAAGACAGCTCCTACGAGCAGTACTTC. This gives the protein CASSEDSSYEQYF.

The J gene is TRBJ2-7, the V gene TRBV28; D uncertain. The CDR3 loop spans 12 amino acids. Germline-derived CDR1 and CDR2 are MDHEN and SYDVKM. Trimming removed 5 bases at V and 5 bases at J, with 10 bases between. The DNA for the CDR3 is TGTGCCAGCAGTCTCCCTCGGGACGAGCAGTACTTC. Its protein product is CASSLPRDEQYF.

This chain connects TRBV11-3 to TRBJ2-1, with D tentatively TRBD1 (5 bases). The CDR3 loop spans 16 amino acids. With 0 bases removed from V and 2 bases from J, the gap between germline ends came to 11 bases. Per the germline V gene, CDR1 is SGHNT and CDR2 is YENEEA. Here the CDR3 reads CASSLEAAGPYNEQFF. In nucleotides, the CDR3 is TGTGCCAGCAGCTTAGAGGCGGCAGGGCCCTACAATGAGCAGTTCTTC.

V and J are TRBV11-2 and TRBJ2-7; 8 nucleotides align to TRBD2. CDR1 and CDR2 from the germline V gene are SGHAT and FQNNGV. J gave up 1 base and V 6 bases, and 5 bases lay outside the gene matches. CDR3 length equals 14 residues. The CDR3 nucleotides are TGTGCCAGCAGTTCTTTAGCGGGGTCCTACGAGCAGTACTTC. As protein: CASSSLAGSYEQYF.

The V call is TRBV10-2, the J call TRBJ2-6, with D uncertain. The CDR3 contains 15 residues. Trimming left V 1 base short and J 0 bases short, with 4 bases between. CDR1 and CDR2 (germline): WSHSY, SAAADI. CDR3 nucleotides: TGCGCCAGCAGTGAGTACTTCTCTGGGGCCAACGTCCTGACTTTC. Protein: CASSEYFSGANVLTF.

J is TRBJ1-4 and V is TRBV4-1; D uncertain. CDR3 size: 16 residues. Germline V CDR1 and CDR2: MGHRA, YSYEKL. Trimming cost V 3 bases and J 5 bases, with 16 bases left between them. In DNA, the CDR3 is TGCGCCAGCAGCCAGGGAGGGAAAGGGCTAAATGAAAAACTGTTTTTT. This translates into CASSQGGKGLNEKLFF.

V usage is TRBV7-9 and J usage is TRBJ1-6; 8 positions agree with TRBD1. CDR1 and CDR2 (germline): SEHNR, FQNEAQ (reference sequence). After removal of 3 bases from V and 10 bases from J, the junction contained 14 bases not matched to a gene. The CDR3 is 17 residues long. This CDR3 reads CASSFYDGRGPRSPLHF. CDR3 nucleotide sequence: TGTGCCAGCAGCTTTTACGACGGCAGGGGGCCAAGATCACCCCTCCACTTT.

V gene TRBV2 combines with J gene TRBJ2-3; maybe TRBD1 (5 bases). The CDR3 runs to 15 residues. V was clipped by 6 bases and J by 0 bases, with 13 bases between them. Germline loops: CDR1 SNHLY, CDR2 FYNNEI. The CDR3 DNA follows: TGTGCCAGCAGCACAGGAGCCATTAGCACAGATACGCAGTATTTT. Protein: CASSTGAISTDTQYF.

The CDR3 loop is CAWSRRGGFNYGYTF. CDR3 sequence (DNA): TGTGCCTGGAGCCGACGGGGGGGGTTTAACTATGGCTACACCTTC. V is TRBV30 and J is TRBJ1-2; a possible D gene is TRBD1 (5 bases). The CDR3 runs 15 residues. V was shortened by 3 bases and J by 1 base, with 15 bases between the two germline ends. CDR1 GTSNPN and CDR2 SVGIG come from the germline V gene (reference sequence). The full variable domain, its missing parts supplied by reference TRBV30 and TRBJ1-2, is SQTIHQWPATLVQPVGSPLSLECTVEGTSNPNLYWYRQAAGRGLQLLFYSVGIGQISSEVPQNLSASRPQDRQFILSSKKLLLSDSGFYLCAWSRRGGFNYGYTFGSGTRLTVV.

This chain links TRBV11-2 with TRBJ2-1; D possibly corresponds to TRBD2 (5 bases). The germline V gene has CDR1 SGHAT and CDR2 FQNNGV. CDR3 length equals 13 residues. Trimming took off 1 base at V and 7 bases at J, with 8 bases between the two ends. This chain's CDR3 is CASSLVRANEQFF. CDR3 bases: TGTGCCAGCAGCTTAGTGCGGGCAAATGAGCAGTTCTTC.

V usage is TRBV7-2 and J usage is TRBJ1-2; D unclear. V lost 1 base and J lost 10, with 16 bases in between. The CDR3 consists of 14 residues. In germline, CDR1 is SGHTA, CDR2 FQGNSA. The CDR3, as DNA: TGTGCCAGCAGCTTAGGCGGCGGCTTTCTGGACTACACCTTC. It translates to CASSLGGGFLDYTF.

The genes are TRBV27 and TRBJ2-1; 13 bases map to TRBD2. V shed 8 bases, J shed 8 bases, and the junction held 6 bases outside the gene matches. The CDR3 length is 14 residues. CDR1 and CDR2 (germline): MNHEY, SMNVEV (reference sequence). Here the CDR3 DNA reads TGTGCCAGCGCAGGACTAGCGGGAGTCCATGAGCAGTTCTTC. This codes for CASAGLAGVHEQFF.

V usage is TRBV20-1 and J usage is TRBJ2-7; no clear D. This CDR3 spans 11 amino acids. The germline gives CDR1 DFQATT, CDR2 SNEGSKA (reference sequence). The ends were cut back, 4 bases at V and 0 bases at J, with 4 bases in the middle. The CDR3: CSATFSYEQYF. CDR3 sequence (DNA): TGCAGTGCTACCTTCTCCTACGAGCAGTACTTC.

The chain couples TRBV30 to TRBJ2-2; D perhaps matches TRBD1 (6 bases). V was cut by 4 bases and J by 7 bases, with 13 bases left in between. Germline V CDR1 and CDR2: GTSNPN, SVGIG (reference sequence). The CDR3 consists of 13 residues. The DNA of the CDR3 is TGTGCCTGGAACAGGGTTTTTAACGGGGAGCTGTTTTTT. Translated, it gives CAWNRVFNGELFF.

This clone was counted between two and nine times. The rearrangement uses TRBV6-1 and TRBJ1-1; D is uncertain. CDR3 length: 16 residues. The V gene's germline CDR1 is MNHNS and CDR2 SASEGT. Trimming pared 0 bases from V and 2 bases from J, leaving 13 bases between. The CDR3 DNA follows: TGTGCCAGCAGTGAAGCACGGAACCGACTCAACACTGAAGCTTTCTTT. This translates into CASSEARNRLNTEAFF.

This chain links TRBV5-1 with TRBJ2-5; D is possibly TRBD1 (6 bases). V was clipped by 0 bases and J by 2 bases, with 8 bases between them. The CDR3 has 14 residues. CDR1 and CDR2 (germline): SGHRS, YFSETQ. CDR3: CASSLDRAQETQYF. CDR3 in DNA: TGCGCCAGCAGCTTGGACAGGGCGCAAGAGACCCAGTACTTC.

The chain combines TRBV29-1 with TRBJ2-2, with 13 positions matching TRBD2. The CDR3 is made up of 16 amino acids. Germline V gene lookup returns CDR1 SQVTM and CDR2 ANQGSEA. Germline trimming cut 5 bases from V and 7 bases from J; bases unmatched to any gene: 10. The CDR3 region has the DNA TGCAGCGTTCTACTAGCGGGAGGGCCGATTGGCGGGGAGCTGTTTTTT. It specifies CSVLLAGGPIGGELFF.

The rearrangement links TRBV18 to TRBJ2-4; tentative D call: TRBD1 (6 bases). V was shortened by 3 bases and J by 3 bases, with 12 bases between the two germline ends. The CDR3 consists of 15 residues. Germline CDR1 KGHSH, CDR2 LQKENI. CDR3 nucleotides: TGTGCCAGCTCACCCTACAGGGCCGGCAAAAACATTCAGTACTTC. It translates to CASSPYRAGKNIQYF. Looking up the rest from reference TRBV18 and TRBJ2-4 gives the full variable domain: NAGVMQNPRHLVRRRGQEARLRCSPMKGHSHVYWYRQLPEEGLKFMVYLQKENIIDESGMPKERFSAEFPKEGPSILRIQQVVRGDSAAYFCASSPYRAGKNIQYFGAGTRLSVL.

The gene calls are TRBV7-6 and TRBJ2-1, with no clear D. The germline V gene has CDR1 SGHVS and CDR2 FNYEAQ. Trimming took off 5 bases at V and 7 bases at J, with 9 bases between the two ends. The CDR3 runs 12 residues. The chain's CDR3 is CASSRQVNEQFF. Written as DNA, the CDR3 is TGTGCCAGCAGCCGCCAGGTTAATGAGCAGTTCTTC. The variable domain in full, with the rest retrieved from reference TRBV7-6 and TRBJ2-1, is GAGVSQSPRYKVTKRGQDVALRCDPISGHVSLYWYRQALGQGPEFLTYFNYEAQQDKSGLPNDRFSAERPEGSISTLTIQRTEQRDSAMYRCASSRQVNEQFFGPGTRLTVL.